This TCR beta chain comes out of a study of T cells in Graves' hyperthyroidism and ophthalmopathy. RNA transcripts were the template for amplifying TCR beta CDR3 regions. HTBI primers were the set used in a first-round RT-PCR of the TCR CDR3. TCRdb passed the multiplex PCR reads through MiXCR, listing each CDR3 protein once. The sample holds about 500,000 distinct CDR3 sequences, roughly a sixth seen once. For this clonotype: Antigen unknown.

Study conclusions and caveats: Using 13 V-J features, a model discriminated ophthalmopathy from stable hyperthyroidism.

Germline V gene data show CDR1 as SQVTM and CDR2 as ANQGSEA. V was clipped by 5 bases and J by 2 bases; unmatched bases: 5. The CDR3 is made up of 14 amino acids. The source of this sequence is a woman in her 30s with Graves' ophthalmopathy. V gene TRBV29-1 combines with J gene TRBJ2-3, with TRBD2 identical over 9 bases. The specimen sequenced was blood. DNA for the CDR3: TGCAGCGTTTGTCGGACTAGCGCCACAGATACGCAGTATTTT. Its protein is CSVCRTSATDTQYF.